Below are 25 T cell receptor delta chains sequenced from a single sample in a study of Vδ1+ human thymocytes. RNA was extracted from the cells and then reverse transcribed. CDR3 amplicons came from multiplex PCR with pooled V-gene forward and constant-region reverse primers. TCRdb reprocessed the multiplex PCR reads through CATT. The table has 80,000 or so delta-chain clones, 30% to 40% seen once. Overall study results and limits: Thymic TRG and TRD repertoires appeared highly polyclonal.

No antigen has been assigned to these receptors. The source material was Vdelta1+ gamma-delta thymocytes from the thymus. Sample subset: FACS-sorted CD3+ TCRalphabeta- TCRVdelta1+ TCRVdelta2- thymocytes. These receptors originate from a boy less than two years old who had congenital heart surgery.

The genes are TRDV1 and TRDJ1; 9 bases map to TRDD3. Germline CDR1 is TSWWSYY and CDR2 is QGS. With V trimmed by 2 bases and J by 0 bases, 19 bases remained unmatched. This CDR3 spans 21 amino acids. CDR3 protein: CALGEKFLPSTGGLDTDKLIF. DNA for the CDR3: TGTGCTCTTGGGGAAAAGTTCCTACCCTCTACTGGGGGACTAGACACCGATAAACTCATCTTT.

This chain joins TRDV1 and TRDJ1; the match to TRDD3 covers 10 bases. Trimming at V came to 4 bases and at J to 4 bases, leaving 21 bases not matched to a gene. CDR3 length equals 20 residues. Germline lookup yields CDR1 TSWWSYY and CDR2 QGS. The CDR3 DNA reads as TGTGCTCTTGGGGGAGACCTTCCCCTCCACTACTGGGGGATGATCGATAAACTCATCTTT. This codes for CALGGDLPLHYWGMIDKLIF.

This rearrangement joins TRDV1 to TRDJ1, with 11 bases that match TRDD3. The CDR3 is made up of 20 amino acids. Germline values: CDR1 TSWWSYY, CDR2 QGS. J gave up 3 bases and V 0 bases, and 15 bases lay outside the gene matches. The chain's CDR3 is CALGELEVTFLGDTADKLIF. The CDR3 DNA reads as TGTGCTCTTGGGGAACTAGAAGTAACGTTTCTGGGGGATACAGCCGATAAACTCATCTTT.

V and J are TRDV1 and TRDJ1; 13 bases are a match to TRDD3. Looked up from germline, CDR1 is TSWWSYY and CDR2 is QGS. The J segment lost 5 bases and the V segment lost 6 bases, leaving 24 bases of the junction unmatched. This CDR3 spans 21 amino acids. The CDR3 nucleotides are TGTGCTCTTGGACATACCTGTCGCCCCCCACTGGGGGATACGAAGGGAGATAAACTCATCTTT. It is translated as CALGHTCRPPLGDTKGDKLIF.

This chain uses TRDV1 with TRDJ1; 9 bases align to TRDD3. V was pared by 4 bases and J by 2 bases, with 23 bases of the junction left unmatched. The CDR3 sequence is 21 residues long. The germline gives CDR1 TSWWSYY, CDR2 QGS. The CDR3 spells CALGVKRPSTTGGSGTDKLIF. The CDR3 DNA reads as TGTGCTCTTGGGGTAAAGAGGCCTTCCACAACTGGGGGAAGTGGGACCGATAAACTCATCTTT.

The table lists this clone with many counts. This chain uses TRDV2 with TRDJ1; 12 bases are shared with TRDD3. The CDR3 covers 17 residues. Trimming took 0 bases from V and 2 from J; bases not matched to a gene: 6. From germline, CDR1 is GEAIGNYY and CDR2 EKD. As DNA, the CDR3 is TGTGCCTGTGACACCCTCTGGGGGATACGAAGGACCGATAAACTCATCTTT. This codes for CACDTLWGIRRTDKLIF.

A few counts support this clone. This rearrangement joins TRDV1 to TRDJ1, with a tentative D call TRDD3 (5 bases). Germline V lookup: CDR1 TSWWSYY, CDR2 QGS. V lost 1 base and J 0 bases, leaving 27 bases between the germline ends. This CDR3 contains 21 residues. The CDR3 nucleotides are TGTGCTCTTGGGGAACGGAGCTCGGAATATGCGGGGGTCCGGTACACCGATAAACTCATCTTT. This encodes CALGERSSEYAGVRYTDKLIF.

This clone was seen more than once but under ten times. The gene calls are TRDV2 and TRDJ1; D unresolved. Trimming left V 5 bases short and J 0 bases short, with 9 bases between. The CDR3 extends over 13 amino acids. The V gene's germline CDR1 is GEAIGNYY and CDR2 EKD. CDR3 amino acids: CACVEGYTDKLIF. The CDR3 DNA is TGTGCCTGTGTTGAGGGTTACACCGATAAACTCATCTTT.

The gene calls are TRDV1 and TRDJ1; 7 bases map to TRDD3. This CDR3 has 18 amino acids. CDR1 and CDR2 from the germline V gene are TSWWSYY and QGS. Germline trimming cut 4 bases from V and 5 bases from J; bases unmatched to any gene: 19. CDR3 coding DNA: TGTGCTCTTGGGGCAACTTCCCTCAATCCGGATACGTGGGATAAACTCATCTTT. Translating it yields CALGATSLNPDTWDKLIF.

The chain recombines TRDV1 with TRDJ1, with 8 bases that match TRDD3. CDR3 size: 15 residues. CDR1 TSWWSYY and CDR2 QGS come from the germline V gene. Trimming took 8 bases from V and 0 from J; bases not matched to a gene: 8. The CDR3 protein is CALRLAGGDTDKLIF. CDR3 nucleotide sequence: TGTGCTCTTAGGCTTGCTGGGGGAGACACCGATAAACTCATCTTT.

V and J are TRDV1 and TRDJ1, with D uncertain. CDR3 length: 14 amino acids. Trimming took 3 bases from V and 10 from J, leaving 18 bases between them. CDR1 and CDR2 (germline): TSWWSYY, QGS. The CDR3 DNA sequence: TGTGCTCTTGGGGAGCTACCTCAGAACAGTATACTCATCTTT. Translated: CALGELPQNSILIF.

This clone was seen only a few times. The chain links TRDV1 to TRDJ1; 12 bases match TRDD3. CDR1 TSWWSYY and CDR2 QGS come from the germline V gene. The length of the CDR3 is 18 residues. The junction had 9 bases not matched to a gene; V was cut back by 0 bases and J by 4 bases. This CDR3 reads CALGELILGDTPIDKLIF. CDR3 bases: TGTGCTCTTGGGGAACTTATACTGGGGGATACCCCTATCGATAAACTCATCTTT.

The chain carries TRDV1 and TRDJ1, with D perhaps TRDD3 (5 bases). The CDR3 sequence is 21 residues long. The V gene lost 0 bases and the J gene lost 4 bases, with 30 bases spanning the gap. The V gene's germline CDR1 is TSWWSYY and CDR2 QGS. CDR3 coding DNA: TGTGCTCTTGGGGAACTGAGGGGGGCCAGCCAACCCCGGGTAAATGTCGATAAACTCATCTTT. Protein: CALGELRGASQPRVNVDKLIF.

This clone has more than one count but fewer than ten. The chain employs TRDV2 and TRDJ1; D perhaps matches TRDD3 (6 bases). Trimming left V 4 bases short and J 3 bases short, with 23 bases between. The V gene's germline CDR1 is GEAIGNYY and CDR2 EKD. The CDR3 loop spans 17 amino acids. DNA for the CDR3: TGTGCCTGTGAGTTTTGTACTGGGCGTGTCGACGCCGATAAACTCATCTTT. As protein: CACEFCTGRVDADKLIF.

In regard to this clone: This sample also contains other DNA sequences that code for the same CDR3. The J gene is TRDJ1, the V gene TRDV2; perhaps TRDD3 as D (5 bases). Trimming left V 4 bases short and J 0 bases short, with 17 bases between. Germline values: CDR1 GEAIGNYY, CDR2 EKD. The CDR3 is 16 residues long. Here the CDR3 reads CACEGAGGPYTDKLIF. The CDR3 coding sequence is TGTGCCTGTGAAGGGGCCGGGGGGCCGTACACCGATAAACTCATCTTT.

On this clone: The same CDR3 is also encoded by other DNA sequences in this sample. This rearrangement joins TRDV1 to TRDJ1; TRDD3 is a possible D gene (6 bases). Germline CDR1 TSWWSYY, CDR2 QGS. V gave up 4 bases and J gave up 2 bases, with 20 bases separating them. The CDR3 extends over 17 amino acids. CDR3 bases: TGTGCTCTTGGGGTCCCCCCGGAGTGGGGGCGGACCGATAAACTCATCTTT. Its protein product is CALGVPPEWGRTDKLIF.

This clone has only a few counts. The chain combines TRDV2 with TRDJ3, with 11 bases matching TRDD3. Germline trimming cut 3 bases from V and 1 base from J; bases unmatched to any gene: 10. The CDR3 totals 20 residues. The V gene's germline CDR1 is GEAIGNYY and CDR2 EKD. The CDR3 is CACDSSLLGDISWDTRQMFF. In nucleotides, the CDR3 is TGTGCCTGTGACTCCTCCTTACTGGGGGATATATCCTGGGACACCCGACAGATGTTTTTC.

The chain joins TRDV1 to TRDJ1, with TRDD3 matching over 10 bases. V dropped 4 bases and J dropped 4; count of bases not matched to a gene: 21. Germline assignment: CDR1 TSWWSYY and CDR2 QGS. The CDR3 totals 20 residues. Here the CDR3 reads CALGGKFLILGDLMVDKLIF. The CDR3 DNA reads as TGTGCTCTTGGGGGGAAATTCCTTATACTGGGGGATCTTATGGTCGATAAACTCATCTTT.

V and J are TRDV1 and TRDJ1, with D perhaps TRDD2 (8 bases). Germline V gene lookup returns CDR1 TSWWSYY and CDR2 QGS. The CDR3 has 19 amino acids. V lost 3 bases and J 0 bases, leaving 23 bases between the germline ends. In DNA, the CDR3 is TGTGCTCTTGGGGAGGGACTTCCTACCGGATACGCGTACACCGATAAACTCATCTTT. Translation: CALGEGLPTGYAYTDKLIF.

The gene calls are TRDV1 and TRDJ1; tentatively, D is TRDD2 (9 bases). The CDR3 has 27 residues. The germline V and J ends were trimmed by 1 base and 0 bases, with 45 bases remaining between them. Germline CDR1 is TSWWSYY and CDR2 is QGS. CDR3 sequence: CALGEPPRPHPSYEGYASPSYTDKLIF. CDR3 DNA sequence: TGTGCTCTTGGGGAACCGCCACGACCCCACCCTTCCTACGAGGGATACGCTTCCCCCTCCTACACCGATAAACTCATCTTT.

The genes are TRDV1 and TRDJ1, with 11 nucleotides matching TRDD3. V lost 2 bases, J lost 0 bases, and 23 bases stayed unmatched. The V gene's germline CDR1 is TSWWSYY and CDR2 QGS. The CDR3 is 23 amino acids. The DNA of the CDR3 is TGTGCTCTTGGGGAAGTCTACGGTCAACCCCCCTGGGGGATACCGAAAAACACCGATAAACTCATCTTT. As protein: CALGEVYGQPPWGIPKNTDKLIF.

This clone has only a few counts. The chain recombines TRDV1 with TRDJ1; tentatively, D is TRDD3 (6 bases). Deletions cut 4 bases from V and 7 bases from J, with 16 bases between. The CDR3 is 14 amino acids. Germline CDR1 and CDR2: TSWWSYY and QGS. The CDR3 loop is CALGGSWGFAKLIF. The CDR3 DNA follows: TGTGCTCTTGGGGGCTCCTGGGGCTTCGCTAAACTCATCTTT.

J is TRDJ1 and V is TRDV1, with D possibly matching TRDD3 (6 bases). The CDR3 covers 18 residues. The V end lost 4 bases, the J end lost 0 bases, and 21 bases lay between the germline ends. Germline V gene lookup returns CDR1 TSWWSYY and CDR2 QGS. The CDR3 sequence: CALGVPLGDTQYTDKLIF. In DNA, the CDR3 is TGTGCTCTTGGGGTCCCCCTGGGTGATACGCAGTACACCGATAAACTCATCTTT.

The V gene is TRDV1, the J gene TRDJ1; 7 positions agree with TRDD3. Germline CDR1 is TSWWSYY and CDR2 is QGS. CDR3 length: 19 residues. The junction had 15 bases not matched to a gene; V was cut back by 0 bases and J by 2 bases. CDR3: CALGELCGGVVGATDKLIF. The CDR3 DNA is TGTGCTCTTGGGGAACTGTGTGGGGGAGTCGTAGGTGCGACCGATAAACTCATCTTT.

The chain recombines TRDV1 with TRDJ1; 10 bases line up with TRDD3. Trimming took 5 bases from V and 11 from J; bases not matched to a gene: 23. This CDR3 comprises 18 residues. Germline V gene sequence: CDR1 TSWWSYY, CDR2 QGS. CDR3 residues: CALGLHPFSQLGDGRLIF. The CDR3 nucleotides are TGTGCTCTTGGGTTACACCCCTTCTCCCAACTGGGGGATGGAAGGCTCATCTTT.